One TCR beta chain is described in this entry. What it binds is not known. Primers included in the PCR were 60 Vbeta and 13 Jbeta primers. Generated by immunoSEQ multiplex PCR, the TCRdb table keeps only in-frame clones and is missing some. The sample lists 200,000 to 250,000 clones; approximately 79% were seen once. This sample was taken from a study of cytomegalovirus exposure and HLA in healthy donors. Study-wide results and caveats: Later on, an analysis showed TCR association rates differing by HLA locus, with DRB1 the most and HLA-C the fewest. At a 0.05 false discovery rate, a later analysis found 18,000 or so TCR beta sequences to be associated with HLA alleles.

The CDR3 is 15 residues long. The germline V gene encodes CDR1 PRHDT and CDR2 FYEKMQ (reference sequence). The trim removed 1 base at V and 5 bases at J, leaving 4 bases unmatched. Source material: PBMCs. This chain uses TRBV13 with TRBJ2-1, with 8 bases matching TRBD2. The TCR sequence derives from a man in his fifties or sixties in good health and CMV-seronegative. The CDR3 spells CASSLVREGHNEQFF. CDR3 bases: TGTGCCAGCAGCTTAGTACGGGAGGGCCACAATGAGCAGTTCTTC.